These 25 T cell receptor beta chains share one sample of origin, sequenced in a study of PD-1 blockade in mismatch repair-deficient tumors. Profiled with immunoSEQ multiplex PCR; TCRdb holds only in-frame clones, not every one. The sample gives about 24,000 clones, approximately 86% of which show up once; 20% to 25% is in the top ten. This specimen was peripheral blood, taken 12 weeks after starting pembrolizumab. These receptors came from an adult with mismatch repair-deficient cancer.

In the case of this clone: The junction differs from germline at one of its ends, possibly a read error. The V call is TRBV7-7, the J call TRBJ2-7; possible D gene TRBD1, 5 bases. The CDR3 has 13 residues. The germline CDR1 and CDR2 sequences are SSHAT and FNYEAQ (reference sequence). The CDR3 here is CASSLATGNEQYF. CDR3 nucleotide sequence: TGTGCTAGCAGCTTAGCTACAGGAAACGAGCAGTACTTC.

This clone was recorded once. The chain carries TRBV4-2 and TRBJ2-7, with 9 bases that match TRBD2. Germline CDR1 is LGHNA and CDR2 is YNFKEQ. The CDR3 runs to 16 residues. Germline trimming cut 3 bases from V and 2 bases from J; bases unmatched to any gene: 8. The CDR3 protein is CASSQGGGTSTYEQYF. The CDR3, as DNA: TGTGCCAGCAGCCAGGGTGGGGGGACTAGCACCTACGAGCAGTACTTC.

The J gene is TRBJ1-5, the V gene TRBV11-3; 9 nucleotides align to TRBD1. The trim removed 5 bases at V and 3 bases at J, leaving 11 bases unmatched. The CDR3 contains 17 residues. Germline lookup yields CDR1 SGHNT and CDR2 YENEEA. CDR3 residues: CASSIWDRARANQPQHF. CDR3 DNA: TGTGCCAGCAGCATCTGGGACAGGGCTAGGGCCAATCAGCCCCAGCATTTT.

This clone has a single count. CDR3 sequence reads: CASSLTGAYGYTF. CDR3 DNA: TGTGCCAGCAGCTTAACAGGGGCCTATGGCTACACCTTC. The chain is built from TRBV5-4 and TRBJ1-2, with 7 bases lining up with TRBD1. Germline CDR1 and CDR2: SGHNT and YYREEE (reference sequence). Germline trimming cut 2 bases from V and 4 bases from J; bases unmatched to any gene: 2. This CDR3 spans 13 amino acids.

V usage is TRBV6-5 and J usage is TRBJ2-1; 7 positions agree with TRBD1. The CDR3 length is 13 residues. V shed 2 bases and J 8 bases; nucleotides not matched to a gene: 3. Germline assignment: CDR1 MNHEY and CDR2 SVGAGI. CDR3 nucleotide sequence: TGTGCCAGCAGTTACGCACAGGGGTATGAGCAGTTCTTC. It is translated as CASSYAQGYEQFF.

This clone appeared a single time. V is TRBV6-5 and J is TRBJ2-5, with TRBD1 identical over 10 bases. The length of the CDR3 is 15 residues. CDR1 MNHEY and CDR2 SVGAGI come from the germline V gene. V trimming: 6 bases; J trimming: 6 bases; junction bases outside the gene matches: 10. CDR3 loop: CASRSRQGARKTQYF. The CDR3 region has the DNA TGTGCCAGCAGGTCACGACAGGGGGCGCGAAAGACCCAGTACTTC.

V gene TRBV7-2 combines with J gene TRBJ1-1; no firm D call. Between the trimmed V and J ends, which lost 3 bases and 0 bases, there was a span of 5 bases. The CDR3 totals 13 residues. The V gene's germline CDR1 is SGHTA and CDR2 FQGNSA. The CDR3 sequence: CASSFGMNTEAFF. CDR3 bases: TGTGCCAGCAGCTTTGGGATGAACACTGAAGCTTTCTTT.

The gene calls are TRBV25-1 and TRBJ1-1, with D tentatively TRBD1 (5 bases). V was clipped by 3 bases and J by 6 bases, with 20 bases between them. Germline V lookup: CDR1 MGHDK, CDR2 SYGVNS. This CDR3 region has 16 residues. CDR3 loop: CASSERDRTRVAEAFF. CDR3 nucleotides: TGTGCCAGCAGTGAGAGGGACCGAACCCGGGTGGCTGAAGCTTTCTTT.

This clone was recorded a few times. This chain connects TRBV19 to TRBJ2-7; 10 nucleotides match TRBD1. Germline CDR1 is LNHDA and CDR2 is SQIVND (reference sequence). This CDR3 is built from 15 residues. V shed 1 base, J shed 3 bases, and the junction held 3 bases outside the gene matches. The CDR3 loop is CASSIVGDRGYEQYF. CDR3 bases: TGTGCCAGTAGTATAGTGGGGGACAGGGGCTACGAGCAGTACTTC.

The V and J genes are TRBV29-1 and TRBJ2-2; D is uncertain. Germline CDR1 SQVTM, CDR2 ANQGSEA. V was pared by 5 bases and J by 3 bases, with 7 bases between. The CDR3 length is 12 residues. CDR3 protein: CSVIQDTGELFF. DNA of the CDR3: TGCAGCGTTATCCAGGACACCGGGGAGCTGTTTTTT.

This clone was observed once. Here the CDR3 reads CASSREVNTGELFF. DNA of the CDR3: TGTGCCAGCAGCCGGGAGGTGAACACCGGGGAGCTGTTTTTT. The genes are TRBV7-9 and TRBJ2-2, with 7 bases aligning to TRBD2. Germline values: CDR1 SEHNR, CDR2 FQNEAQ (reference sequence). Trimming cost V 5 bases and J 1 base; bases outside gene matches: 1. The CDR3 has 14 amino acids.

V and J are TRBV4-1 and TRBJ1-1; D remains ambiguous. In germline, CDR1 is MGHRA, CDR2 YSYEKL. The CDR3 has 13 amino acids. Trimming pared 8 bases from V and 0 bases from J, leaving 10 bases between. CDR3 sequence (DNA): TGCGCCAGCCGACTCTTATTGAACACTGAAGCTTTCTTT. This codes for CASRLLLNTEAFF.

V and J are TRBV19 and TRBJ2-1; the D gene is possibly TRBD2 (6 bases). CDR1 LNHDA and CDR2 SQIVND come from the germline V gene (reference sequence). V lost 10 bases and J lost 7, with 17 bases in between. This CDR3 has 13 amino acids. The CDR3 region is CATERAGINEQFF. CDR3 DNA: TGTGCCACAGAACGGGCGGGGATAAATGAGCAGTTCTTC.

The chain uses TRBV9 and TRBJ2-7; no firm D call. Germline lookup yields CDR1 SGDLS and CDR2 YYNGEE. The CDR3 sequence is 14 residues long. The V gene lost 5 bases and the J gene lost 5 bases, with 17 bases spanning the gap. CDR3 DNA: TGTGCCAGCAGTCCGGAGTCTCCTGGGGACGAGCAGTACTTC. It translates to CASSPESPGDEQYF.

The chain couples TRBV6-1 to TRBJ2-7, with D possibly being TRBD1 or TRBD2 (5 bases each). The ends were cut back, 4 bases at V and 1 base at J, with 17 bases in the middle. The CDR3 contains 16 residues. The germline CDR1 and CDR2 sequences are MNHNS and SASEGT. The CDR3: CASSAPRRTTSYEQYF. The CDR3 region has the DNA TGTGCCAGCAGTGCCCCCAGGAGGACAACTTCCTACGAGCAGTACTTC.

The CDR3 region is CASSFTRGKAQPQHF. The CDR3 DNA follows: TGTGCCAGCAGTTTTACTAGGGGGAAAGCTCAGCCCCAGCATTTT. The chain combines TRBV28 with TRBJ1-5, with D maybe TRBD1 (6 bases). Germline lookup yields CDR1 MDHEN and CDR2 SYDVKM. V shed 3 bases and J shed 6 bases, with 15 bases lying between them. The CDR3 runs 15 residues.

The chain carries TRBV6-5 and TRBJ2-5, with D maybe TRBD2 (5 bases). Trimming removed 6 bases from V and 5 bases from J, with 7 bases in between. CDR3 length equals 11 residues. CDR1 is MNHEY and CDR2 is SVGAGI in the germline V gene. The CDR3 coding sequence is TGTGCCAGCAGGGGCGGGGAGACCCAGTACTTC. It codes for CASRGGETQYF.

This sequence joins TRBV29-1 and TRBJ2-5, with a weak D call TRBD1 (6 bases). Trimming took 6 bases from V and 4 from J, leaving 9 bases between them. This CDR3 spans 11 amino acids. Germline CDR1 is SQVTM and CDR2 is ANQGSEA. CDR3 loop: CSVTGSETQYF. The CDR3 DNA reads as TGCAGCGTCACAGGGTCAGAGACCCAGTACTTC.

In DNA, the CDR3 is TGTGCCAGCAGGTCAATAGCGGGAGCCCGCACCGGGGAGCTGTTTTTT. Translated: CASRSIAGARTGELFF. The chain uses TRBV7-6 and TRBJ2-2; 9 nucleotides align to TRBD2. The length of the CDR3 is 16 residues. With 6 bases clipped from V and 4 bases from J, the junction kept 9 bases outside the gene matches. Germline V gene sequence: CDR1 SGHVS, CDR2 FNYEAQ.

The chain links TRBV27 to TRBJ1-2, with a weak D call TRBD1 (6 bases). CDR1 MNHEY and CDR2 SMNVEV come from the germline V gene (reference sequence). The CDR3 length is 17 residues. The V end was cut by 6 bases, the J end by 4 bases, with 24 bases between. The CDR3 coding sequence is TGTGCCAGCAGCCTGACGGCGGACAGTTTCCAAGTCTATGGCTACACCTTC. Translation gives CASSLTADSFQVYGYTF.

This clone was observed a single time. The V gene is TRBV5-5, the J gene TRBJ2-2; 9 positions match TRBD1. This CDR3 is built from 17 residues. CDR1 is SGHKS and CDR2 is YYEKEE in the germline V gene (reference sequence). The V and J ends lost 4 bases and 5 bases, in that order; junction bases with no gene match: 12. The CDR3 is CASSPVWDRENTGELFF. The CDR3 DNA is TGTGCCAGCAGCCCCGTTTGGGACAGGGAAAATACCGGGGAGCTGTTTTTT. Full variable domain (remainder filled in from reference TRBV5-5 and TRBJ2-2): DAGVTQSPTHLIKTRGQQVTLRCSPISGHKSVSWYQQVLGQGPQFIFQYYEKEERGRGNFPDRFSARQFPNYSSELNVNALLLGDSALYLCASSPVWDRENTGELFFGEGSRLTVL.

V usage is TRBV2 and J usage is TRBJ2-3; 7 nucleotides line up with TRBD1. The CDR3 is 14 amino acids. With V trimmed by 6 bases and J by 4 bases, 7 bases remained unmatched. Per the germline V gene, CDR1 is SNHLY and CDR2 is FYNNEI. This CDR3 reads CASSPNRGPDTQYF. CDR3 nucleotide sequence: TGTGCCAGCAGCCCGAACAGGGGACCAGATACGCAGTATTTT.

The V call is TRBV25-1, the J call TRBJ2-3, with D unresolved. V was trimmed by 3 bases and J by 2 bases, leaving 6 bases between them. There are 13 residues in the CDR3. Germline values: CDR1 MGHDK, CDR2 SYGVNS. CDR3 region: CASSDVHTDTQYF. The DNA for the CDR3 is TGTGCCAGCAGTGACGTCCACACAGATACGCAGTATTTT.

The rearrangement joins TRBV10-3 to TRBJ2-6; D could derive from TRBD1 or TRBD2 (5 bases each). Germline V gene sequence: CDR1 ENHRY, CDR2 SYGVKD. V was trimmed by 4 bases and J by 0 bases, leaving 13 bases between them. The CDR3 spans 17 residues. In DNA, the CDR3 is TGTGCCATCAGTGCCGGGACGGTGAGCTCTGGGGCCAACGTCCTGACTTTC. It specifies CAISAGTVSSGANVLTF.

CDR3 in amino acids: CASSQGLNYEQYF. The DNA of the CDR3 is TGCGCCAGCAGCCAAGGACTCAACTACGAGCAGTACTTC. V usage is TRBV4-1 and J usage is TRBJ2-7; D is ambiguous. Germline lookup yields CDR1 MGHRA and CDR2 YSYEKL. V was clipped by 1 base and J by 3 bases, with 7 bases between them. The CDR3 sequence is 13 residues long.